A selection of T cell receptor beta chains follows, all from one sample in a study of preoperative IRX-2 immunotherapy in early breast cancer. Generated by immunoSEQ multiplex PCR, the TCRdb table keeps only in-frame clones and is missing some. The sample carries 23,000 or so clones, over 75% recorded once. The sequencing here drew on tumor tissue, taken after IRX-2 immunotherapy. The receptors were gathered from a human donor with breast cancer. Both conserved end residues are part of each CDR3. A D gene is named only where the DNA matches it firmly. Only part of the rows carry a size: once, few, many, or a class if the clone is expanded.

clone size: .
V gene: TRBV6-6
D gene: .
J gene: TRBJ2-3
CDR3 DNA: TGTGCCAGCACCTCACTCGAATACAGCACAGATACGCAGTATTTT
CDR3 protein: CASTSLEYSTDTQYF

clone size: .
V gene: TRBV6-4
D gene: .
J gene: TRBJ1-4
CDR3 DNA: TGTGCCGCCCGGTTTGAAAAACTGTTTTTT
CDR3 protein: CAARFEKLFF

clone size: .
V gene: TRBV5-1
D gene: TRBD1
J gene: TRBJ1-1
CDR3 DNA: TGCGCCAGCAGCAGGGGGGACAGGGAGGGTACTGAAGCTTTCTTT
CDR3 protein: CASSRGDREGTEAFF

clone size: .
V gene: TRBV7-2
D gene: .
J gene: TRBJ1-5
CDR3 DNA: TGTGCCAGCAGCTTAGGACCCACTCGGTCCCAGCATTTT
CDR3 protein: CASSLGPTRSQHF

clone size: few
V gene: TRBV28
D gene: TRBD1
J gene: TRBJ1-3
CDR3 DNA: TGTGCCAGCAGCCGTGGACAGGGAAGGGACACCATATATTTT
CDR3 protein: CASSRGQGRDTIYF

clone size: .
V gene: TRBV13
D gene: TRBD2
J gene: TRBJ2-3
CDR3 DNA: TGTGCCAGCAGCTTAAAAGCGGGAGAGTTTCTAAGCACAGATACGCAGTATTTT
CDR3 protein: CASSLKAGEFLSTDTQYF

clone size: .
V gene: TRBV7-9
D gene: TRBD1
J gene: TRBJ1-3
CDR3 DNA: TGTGCCAGCAGTAGAGCGACAGGGGCCTCTGGAAACACCATATATTTT
CDR3 protein: CASSRATGASGNTIYF

clone size: .
V gene: TRBV10-3
D gene: .
J gene: TRBJ2-5
CDR3 DNA: TGTGCCATCAGTGAGGATACCCAGGAGACCCAGTACTTC
CDR3 protein: CAISEDTQETQYF

clone size: few
V gene: TRBV30
D gene: .
J gene: TRBJ1-2
CDR3 DNA: TGTGCCTGGAGTGTCGCAGGGCGGGCAACGGGCTACACCTTC
CDR3 protein: CAWSVAGRATGYTF

clone size: .
V gene: TRBV10-3
D gene: .
J gene: TRBJ2-7
CDR3 DNA: TGTGCCATCAGTGGTCAGGGTGGAAACGAGCAGTACTTC
CDR3 protein: CAISGQGGNEQYF

clone size: .
V gene: TRBV7-2
D gene: TRBD2
J gene: TRBJ2-1
CDR3 DNA: TGTGCCAGCAGCTCCAGACCTAGCGGGACTGAGCAGTTCTTC
CDR3 protein: CASSSRPSGTEQFF

clone size: .
V gene: TRBV19
D gene: TRBD1
J gene: TRBJ2-1
CDR3 DNA: TGTGCCAGTAGTATCCTTGGGACAGGTTACAATGAGCAGTTCTTC
CDR3 protein: CASSILGTGYNEQFF

clone size: .
V gene: TRBV21-1
D gene: .
J gene: TRBJ2-7
CDR3 DNA: TGTGCCAGCAGCAACCGGGGGGGCGACGAGCAGTACTTC
CDR3 protein: CASSNRGGDEQYF

clone size: .
V gene: TRBV18
D gene: .
J gene: TRBJ2-7
CDR3 DNA: TGTGCCAGCTCACCGGTAGGGCACTACGAGCAGTACTTC
CDR3 protein: CASSPVGHYEQYF

clone size: few
V gene: TRBV4-2
D gene: .
J gene: TRBJ1-1
CDR3 DNA: TGTGCCAGCAGCCAGGGAGGGTCGACGAACACTGAAGCTTTCTTT
CDR3 protein: CASSQGGSTNTEAFF

clone size: .
V gene: TRBV2
D gene: .
J gene: TRBJ1-2
CDR3 DNA: TGTGCCAGCAGTGAGGGGAGAGCTAACTATGGCTACACCTTC
CDR3 protein: CASSEGRANYGYTF

clone size: .
V gene: TRBV10-3
D gene: .
J gene: TRBJ1-6
CDR3 DNA: TGTGCCATCAGAGGGGCGCGGTCATCACCCCTCCACTTT
CDR3 protein: CAIRGARSSPLHF

clone size: .
V gene: TRBV6-5
D gene: TRBD2
J gene: TRBJ2-7
CDR3 DNA: TGTGCCAGCAGTAACGGACTAGACGAGCAGTACTTC
CDR3 protein: CASSNGLDEQYF

clone size: .
V gene: TRBV5-1
D gene: .
J gene: TRBJ1-4
CDR3 DNA: TGCGCCAGCAGCTTGGCCCGGCAGGATGAAAAACTGTTTTTT
CDR3 protein: CASSLARQDEKLFF

clone size: .
V gene: TRBV7-2
D gene: .
J gene: TRBJ2-7
CDR3 DNA: TGTGCCAGCAGCTTTGGGTCCTACGAGCAGTACTTC
CDR3 protein: CASSFGSYEQYF

clone size: .
V gene: TRBV5-1
D gene: TRBD1
J gene: TRBJ1-1
CDR3 DNA: TGCGCCAGCAGCTTGGACAGGGGATACACTGAAGCTTTCTTT
CDR3 protein: CASSLDRGYTEAFF

clone size: .
V gene: TRBV4-3
D gene: .
J gene: TRBJ2-4
CDR3 DNA: TGCGCCAGCAGCCAAGGGTCTGTGCGAATAGCCAAAAACATTCAGTACTTC
CDR3 protein: CASSQGSVRIAKNIQYF